Presented here are 24 T cell receptor beta chains from one specimen sequenced in a study of blood T cell repertoires in COVID-19. The assay was immunoSEQ multiplex PCR, and TCRdb's table has in-frame clones only and misses some. Here the sample spans 390,000 or so clones, about 89% being singletons. Sequencing was done on a sample of peripheral blood. The source is a woman aged 25 to 39 with COVID-19, enrolled during active disease.

V usage is TRBV27 and J usage is TRBJ1-6; a weak D match, TRBD1 (5 bases). This CDR3 has 17 amino acids. V was clipped by 0 bases and J by 8 bases, with 17 bases between them. Germline V gene lookup returns CDR1 MNHEY and CDR2 SMNVEV (reference sequence). The CDR3 DNA reads TGTGCCAGCAGTTTATCGGGCCAGGGTATTTCGGATTCACCCCTCCACTTT. It is translated as CASSLSGQGISDSPLHF.

The V gene is TRBV3-1 (or the pseudogene TRBV3-2), the J gene TRBJ2-2; 11 bases line up with TRBD2. J gave up 7 bases and V 6 bases, and 7 bases lay outside the gene matches. The CDR3 covers 15 residues. From germline, CDR1 is LGHDT and CDR2 YNNKEL (reference sequence). The CDR3 sequence: CASRLSGRAIGELFF. The CDR3 nucleotides read TGTGCCAGCAGACTTAGCGGGAGGGCCATCGGGGAGCTGTTTTTT.

The chain has TRBV5-6 and TRBJ2-6; D is ambiguous. The V end was cut by 0 bases, the J end by 1 base, with 5 bases between. The CDR3 has 15 amino acids. CDR1 and CDR2 from the germline V gene are SGHDT and YYEEEE. The CDR3 region is CASSLDLSGANVLTF. In DNA, the CDR3 is TGTGCCAGCAGCTTGGATCTTTCTGGGGCCAACGTCCTGACTTTC. Full variable domain (missing parts from reference TRBV5-6 and TRBJ2-6): DAGVTQSPTHLIKTRGQQVTLRCSPKSGHDTVSWYQQALGQGPQFIFQYYEEEERQRGNFPDRFSGHQFPNYSSELNVNALLLGDSALYLCASSLDLSGANVLTFGAGSRLTVL.

DNA for the CDR3: TGTGCCAGCAGCCGGCGAGAAGCGGGACTAAGCTCCTACAATGAGCAGTTCTTC. Its protein is CASSRREAGLSSYNEQFF. The chain combines TRBV7-6 with TRBJ2-1; the match to TRBD2 covers 7 bases. Per the germline V gene, CDR1 is SGHVS and CDR2 is FNYEAQ. The CDR3 is 18 amino acids. J was trimmed by 0 bases and V by 5 bases; bases with no gene match: 13.

This chain links TRBV27 with TRBJ2-1, with 9 bases identical to TRBD2. With V trimmed by 0 bases and J by 4 bases, 4 bases remained unmatched. The CDR3 consists of 16 residues. Germline values: CDR1 MNHEY, CDR2 SMNVEV (reference sequence). CDR3 sequence reads: CASSLSGSGGYNEQFF. CDR3 nucleotides: TGTGCCAGCAGTTTATCGGGTAGCGGGGGTTACAATGAGCAGTTCTTC.

The chain couples TRBV5-4 to TRBJ2-7; 9 bases map to TRBD1. In germline, CDR1 is SGHNT, CDR2 YYREEE (reference sequence). After removal of 5 bases from V and 3 bases from J, the junction contained 6 bases not matched to a gene. This CDR3 is 14 amino acids long. The CDR3 here is CASSEGQGSYEQYF. In DNA, the CDR3 is TGTGCCAGCAGTGAGGGACAGGGAAGCTACGAGCAGTACTTC.

This clone was observed a few times. CDR3 protein: CASGRGPEPQHF. CDR3 sequence (DNA): TGTGCCAGCGGCAGGGGGCCCGAGCCCCAGCATTTT. V usage is TRBV2 and J usage is TRBJ1-5, with 8 bases fitting TRBD1. V dropped 8 bases and J dropped 8; count of bases not matched to a gene: 5. The CDR3 consists of 12 residues. Per the germline V gene, CDR1 is SNHLY and CDR2 is FYNNEI.

V usage is TRBV6-4 and J usage is TRBJ2-7, with D perhaps TRBD1 (5 bases). This CDR3 comprises 13 residues. CDR1 MRHNA and CDR2 SNTAGT come from the germline V gene. V was cut by 4 bases and J by 3 bases, with 10 bases left in between. As DNA, the CDR3 is TGTGCCAGCAGTGCTCGGCAGGGCTACGAGCAGTACTTC. This gives the protein CASSARQGYEQYF.

This clone was counted a single time. CDR3 residues: CASSQGLRASGTSNEQFF. The CDR3 nucleotides are TGTGCCAGCAGCCAAGGACTACGGGCTAGCGGGACGAGCAATGAGCAGTTCTTC. V gene TRBV4-2 combines with J gene TRBJ2-1; TRBD2 matches at 9 bases. The CDR3 has 18 amino acids. V lost 1 base, J lost 6 bases, and 13 bases stayed unmatched. Germline CDR1 reads LGHNA; CDR2 reads YNFKEQ.

V is TRBV18 and J is TRBJ2-7; 11 nucleotides align to TRBD2. CDR3 length: 15 amino acids. Germline loops: CDR1 KGHSH, CDR2 LQKENI. The ends lost 5 bases at V and 4 bases at J; junction bases unmatched: 7. CDR3 in amino acids: CASSELAGEGYEQYF. The DNA of the CDR3 is TGTGCCAGCTCAGAACTAGCGGGAGAAGGTTACGAGCAGTACTTC. Full variable domain (remainder filled in from reference TRBV18 and TRBJ2-7): NAGVMQNPRHLVRRRGQEARLRCSPMKGHSHVYWYRQLPEEGLKFMVYLQKENIIDESGMPKERFSAEFPKEGPSILRIQQVVRGDSAAYFCASSELAGEGYEQYFGPGTRLTVT.

The V and J genes are TRBV7-2 and TRBJ2-1, with TRBD1 as a possible D gene (6 bases). This CDR3 region has 14 residues. Trimming removed 10 bases from V and 8 bases from J, with 21 bases in between. Germline V gene data show CDR1 as SGHTA and CDR2 as FQGNSA. The CDR3 sequence is CAICRDNEDHEQFF. The CDR3 nucleotides read TGTGCCATCTGCCGGGACAACGAGGACCATGAGCAGTTCTTC.

V gene TRBV7-2 combines with J gene TRBJ2-1, with 7 bases aligning to TRBD1. The CDR3 extends over 16 amino acids. Germline V gene sequence: CDR1 SGHTA, CDR2 FQGNSA. After removal of 3 bases from V and 3 bases from J, the junction contained 8 bases not matched to a gene. DNA of the CDR3: TGTGCCAGCAGCTTGGTGAAGGGGGCGAGCTACAATGAGCAGTTCTTC. Its translation is CASSLVKGASYNEQFF.

The sample holds one count of this clone. The chain is built from TRBV7-9 and TRBJ2-3; D is perhaps TRBD2 (6 bases). With 3 bases removed from V and 7 bases from J, the gap between germline ends came to 14 bases. This CDR3 is 14 amino acids long. Germline V gene lookup returns CDR1 SEHNR and CDR2 FQNEAQ (reference sequence). The CDR3 spells CASSFGGESNTQYF. The CDR3 DNA reads TGTGCCAGCAGCTTCGGAGGGGAGTCAAATACGCAGTATTTT.

The chain employs TRBV24-1 and TRBJ2-5; 7 bases align to TRBD2. V shed 9 bases and J 1 base; nucleotides not matched to a gene: 10. The CDR3 runs 15 residues. The germline V gene has CDR1 KGHDR and CDR2 SFDVKD. CDR3 in amino acids: CATRPFQRGQETQYF. The CDR3 bases are TGTGCCACCCGGCCATTCCAGCGGGGCCAAGAGACCCAGTACTTC.

The chain links TRBV5-4 to TRBJ1-6, with TRBD1 identical over 11 bases. Trimming took 0 bases from V and 5 from J; bases not matched to a gene: 7. This CDR3 contains 18 residues. Germline CDR1 and CDR2: SGHNT and YYREEE (reference sequence). The CDR3 region is CASSLAGTGGEDNSPLHF. The CDR3 DNA sequence: TGTGCCAGCAGCTTGGCCGGGACAGGGGGAGAAGATAATTCACCCCTCCACTTT.

V and J are TRBV6-5 and TRBJ1-5; TRBD1 might be the D (6 bases). Germline CDR1 and CDR2: MNHEY and SVGAGI. There are 15 residues in the CDR3. The V and J ends lost 6 bases and 7 bases respectively, with 19 bases between them. The CDR3 DNA follows: TGTGCCAGCAGCCCGGCGGGGGGGCTGAGGCAGCCCCAGCATTTT. As protein: CASSPAGGLRQPQHF.

The chain is built from TRBV9 and TRBJ2-1; 13 nucleotides agree with TRBD2. CDR1 is SGDLS, CDR2 YYNGEE, per germline. V was pared by 3 bases and J by 9 bases, with 9 bases of the junction left unmatched. The CDR3 loop spans 16 amino acids. The CDR3 DNA follows: TGTGCCAGCAGCGCTTCCGGGACTAGCGGGATCGGTGAGCAGTTCTTC. It translates to CASSASGTSGIGEQFF.

This sequence joins TRBV7-9 and TRBJ2-3; 8 bases are a match to TRBD2. CDR3 length: 16 amino acids. V trimming: 7 bases; J trimming: 5 bases; junction bases outside the gene matches: 14. Germline lookup yields CDR1 SEHNR and CDR2 FQNEAQ (reference sequence). CDR3 in DNA: TGTGCCAGCATCTGGCTATCAGCGGGAGTTGTAGATACGCAGTATTTT. This gives the protein CASIWLSAGVVDTQYF.

The rearrangement uses TRBV6-5 and TRBJ1-5, with D possibly being TRBD1 (5 bases). The CDR3 loop spans 14 amino acids. The germline V gene encodes CDR1 MNHEY and CDR2 SVGAGI. V was cut by 0 bases and J by 5 bases, with 8 bases left in between. The CDR3 reads CASSYSVRDQPQHF. The CDR3, as DNA: TGTGCCAGCAGTTACTCGGTCAGGGATCAGCCCCAGCATTTT.

The V call is TRBV4-2, the J call TRBJ2-7; a possible D gene is TRBD2 (6 bases). This CDR3 is built from 17 residues. The germline gives CDR1 LGHNA, CDR2 YNFKEQ. V was shortened by 1 base and J by 0 bases, with 16 bases between the two germline ends. This CDR3 reads CASSQGEGSGYSYEQYF. The CDR3 nucleotides read TGTGCCAGCAGCCAAGGGGAAGGTAGCGGTTACTCCTACGAGCAGTACTTC.

The CDR3 region has the DNA TGTGCCAGCAGCCCGGGACTAGCGGGAGTTCGCTCCTACGAGCAGTACTTC. Its protein product is CASSPGLAGVRSYEQYF. The chain joins TRBV7-2 to TRBJ2-7; 14 nucleotides match TRBD2. The CDR3 has 17 amino acids. Unmatched junction bases numbered 6, after V lost 5 bases and J lost 0 bases. The germline V gene has CDR1 SGHTA and CDR2 FQGNSA.

The rearrangement links TRBV5-6 to TRBJ2-7; D is possibly TRBD2 (6 bases). The germline V gene has CDR1 SGHDT and CDR2 YYEEEE. This CDR3 contains 15 residues. Trimming took 2 bases from V and 5 from J, leaving 17 bases between them. The CDR3 DNA sequence: TGTGCCAGCAGCTTTCGACTAGTAGGGAGCCACGAGCAGTACTTC. It is translated as CASSFRLVGSHEQYF.

This chain connects TRBV7-9 to TRBJ2-3; TRBD2 matches 12 bases. The V gene end was trimmed by 5 bases and the J gene end by 0 bases; junction bases not matched to a gene: 6. Germline V gene sequence: CDR1 SEHNR, CDR2 FQNEAQ (reference sequence). This CDR3 has 17 amino acids. CDR3 sequence (DNA): TGTGCCAGCAGCCCCCGGACTAGCGGGGCTAGCACAGATACGCAGTATTTT. The encoded protein is CASSPRTSGASTDTQYF.

Comment on this clone: A read error may be the cause here, since a much bigger clone is one base away. The chain combines TRBV6-5 with TRBJ2-2, with TRBD2 identical over 8 bases. Germline CDR1 and CDR2: MNHEY and SVGAGI. The CDR3 has 15 amino acids. Trimming took 8 bases from V and 4 from J; bases not matched to a gene: 9. The CDR3 nucleotides read TGTGCCAGCTGGGGCGGGGGGTACGTCACCGGGGAGCTGTTTTTT. This gives the protein CASWGGGYVTGELFF.